This T cell receptor (beta chain) was identified during a study of identical twins. Notes on the study in general: Within cord blood, abundant beta clonotypes carried fewer insertions, but memory repertoires showed no such trend.

In every case, the donor was a healthy Caucasian. TCRdb independently ran MiXCR on the 5' RACE reads; one entry per CDR3 protein. Here the sample spans roughly 540,000 distinct CDR3 sequences, roughly a fifth being singletons. The CDR3 spans 16 residues. The V and J ends lost 0 bases and 6 bases, in that order; junction bases with no gene match: 4. Germline V lookup: CDR1 KGHSH, CDR2 LQKENI. To note about this clonotype: Its antigen is as yet unknown.

This sample was also put to use in a study of T cells expressing NK-cell markers.

The V call is TRBV18, the J call TRBJ1-6; 8 nucleotides agree with TRBD1. The clonotype originates from a woman younger than 35 in good health. The sequenced sample consisted of CD4+ T cells sorted from blood. The CDR3 reads CASSPPPGGFNSPLHF. CDR3 bases: TGTGCCAGCTCACCACCGCCAGGGGGCTTTAATTCACCCCTCCACTTT.